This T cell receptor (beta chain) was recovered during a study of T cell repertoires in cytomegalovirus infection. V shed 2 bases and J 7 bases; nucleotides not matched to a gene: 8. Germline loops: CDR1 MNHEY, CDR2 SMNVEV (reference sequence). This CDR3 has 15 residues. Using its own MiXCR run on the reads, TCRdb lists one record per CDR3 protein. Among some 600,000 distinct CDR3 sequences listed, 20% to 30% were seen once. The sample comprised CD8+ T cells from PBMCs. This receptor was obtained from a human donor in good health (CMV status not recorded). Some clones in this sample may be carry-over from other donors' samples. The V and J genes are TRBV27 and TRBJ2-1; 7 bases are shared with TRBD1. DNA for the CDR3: TGTGCCAGCAGTTTACACAGGGGAAGTTTAAATGAGCAGTTCTTC. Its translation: CASSLHRGSLNEQFF.